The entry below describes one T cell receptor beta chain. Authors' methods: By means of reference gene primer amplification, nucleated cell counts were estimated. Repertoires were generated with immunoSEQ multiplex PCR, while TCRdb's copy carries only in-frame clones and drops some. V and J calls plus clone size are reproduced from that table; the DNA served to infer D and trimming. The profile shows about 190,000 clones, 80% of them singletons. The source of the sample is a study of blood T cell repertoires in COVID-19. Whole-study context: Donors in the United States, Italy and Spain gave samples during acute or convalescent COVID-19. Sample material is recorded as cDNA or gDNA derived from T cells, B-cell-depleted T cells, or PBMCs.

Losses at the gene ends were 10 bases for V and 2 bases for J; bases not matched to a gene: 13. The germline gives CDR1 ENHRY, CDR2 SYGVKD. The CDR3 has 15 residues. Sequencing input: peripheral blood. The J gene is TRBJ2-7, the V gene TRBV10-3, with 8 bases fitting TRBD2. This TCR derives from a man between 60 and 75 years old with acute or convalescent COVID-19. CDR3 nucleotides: TGTGCCAGTGGAGAGGTACGGGGGGGTACCTACGAGCAGTACTTC. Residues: CASGEVRGGTYEQYF.